The 32 T cell receptor beta chains below come from one sample, sequenced in a study of PD-L1 blockade in urothelial cancer. Profiling relied on immunoSEQ multiplex PCR, and the TCRdb table lists in-frame clones only, not all of them. In the table there are about 80,000 clones, 87% of which are singletons. The material sequenced was PBMCs, taken around atezolizumab (anti-PD-L1) treatment. These receptors originate from a woman in her 70s with urothelial cancer.

J is TRBJ1-2 and V is TRBV5-1; 8 bases line up with TRBD1. Germline CDR1 reads SGHRS; CDR2 reads YFSETQ. The CDR3 is made up of 16 amino acids. The V and J ends lost 2 bases and 7 bases, in that order; junction bases with no gene match: 13. DNA for the CDR3: TGCGCCAGCAGCTTAGCGTTGGACAGGGCCCCCAGTGGCTACACCTTC. Protein sequence: CASSLALDRAPSGYTF.

CDR3 coding DNA: TGTGCCATCAGTCCTCAGACACCCCTAGACAGGTCAACAGATACGCAGTATTTT. Residues: CAISPQTPLDRSTDTQYF. This sequence joins TRBV10-3 and TRBJ2-3; maybe TRBD1 (6 bases). CDR3 length: 18 amino acids. Trimming removed 5 bases from V and 3 bases from J, with 24 bases in between. Germline V gene sequence: CDR1 ENHRY, CDR2 SYGVKD.

This chain joins TRBV19 and TRBJ1-1, with 8 bases identical to TRBD1. The CDR3 extends over 16 amino acids. With V trimmed by 1 base and J by 5 bases, 9 bases remained unmatched. Germline-derived CDR1 and CDR2 are LNHDA and SQIVND (reference sequence). The CDR3 region has the DNA TGTGCCAGTAGTATAGGGGACAGGCGAAGGGGGACTGAAGCTTTCTTT. This encodes CASSIGDRRRGTEAFF.

This chain connects TRBV11-2 to TRBJ1-3; the D gene is possibly TRBD1 (6 bases). V was pared by 6 bases and J by 0 bases, with 15 bases between. The CDR3 is 16 residues long. Germline values: CDR1 SGHAT, CDR2 FQNNGV. CDR3 bases: TGTGCCAGCAGTTTTGGACAGCCCTACTCTGGAAACACCATATATTTT. Protein: CASSFGQPYSGNTIYF. The whole variable domain, filled in from reference TRBV11-2 and TRBJ1-3, reads EAGVAQSPRYKIIEKRQSVAFWCNPISGHATLYWYQQILGQGPKLLIQFQNNGVVDDSQLPKDRFSAERLKGVDSTLKIQPAKLEDSAVYLCASSFGQPYSGNTIYFGEGSWLTVV.

This rearrangement joins TRBV6-5 to TRBJ2-2, with 12 bases that match TRBD1. Germline assignment: CDR1 MNHEY and CDR2 SVGAGI. This CDR3 contains 15 residues. Trimming removed 6 bases from V and 5 bases from J; junction bases left unmatched: 4. The CDR3 loop is CASRRDRGRTGELFF. Written as DNA, the CDR3 is TGTGCCAGCAGACGGGACAGGGGGCGGACCGGGGAGCTGTTTTTT.

This chain uses TRBV5-6 with TRBJ2-5; tentative D call: TRBD2 (6 bases). Trimming pared 4 bases from V and 2 bases from J, leaving 15 bases between. The CDR3 runs 15 residues. Germline loops: CDR1 SGHDT, CDR2 YYEEEE. The CDR3 here is CASSLGRGGQETQYF. CDR3 sequence (DNA): TGTGCCAGCAGCCTGGGACGAGGAGGGCAAGAGACCCAGTACTTC.

The chain combines TRBV7-6 with TRBJ2-5, with 12 bases that match TRBD2. The trim removed 5 bases at V and 4 bases at J, leaving 5 bases unmatched. Germline values: CDR1 SGHVS, CDR2 FNYEAQ. The CDR3 runs to 15 residues. CDR3 nucleotides: TGTGCCAGCAGCGAACTAGCGGGGGGATTAGAGACCCAGTACTTC. Translation: CASSELAGGLETQYF.

The chain couples TRBV9 to TRBJ2-2; the D gene is possibly TRBD2 (7 bases). The CDR3 is made up of 17 amino acids. Per the germline V gene, CDR1 is SGDLS and CDR2 is YYNGEE. V was trimmed by 0 bases and J by 3 bases, leaving 15 bases between them. The chain's CDR3 is CASSVATGGADTGELFF. CDR3 nucleotide sequence: TGTGCCAGCAGCGTAGCTACGGGGGGCGCGGACACCGGGGAGCTGTTTTTT.

J is TRBJ1-4 and V is TRBV5-6, with D perhaps matching TRBD1 (6 bases). The CDR3 is 14 residues long. Germline CDR1 is SGHDT and CDR2 is YYEEEE. The V end lost 4 bases, the J end lost 7 bases, and 14 bases lay between the germline ends. CDR3 bases: TGTGCCAGCAGCCCAAGGGGCAGGGGTGAAAAACTGTTTTTT. Its translation: CASSPRGRGEKLFF.

The table lists this clone with a few counts. This sequence joins TRBV5-6 and TRBJ2-5; TRBD2 matches at 7 bases. The germline V gene has CDR1 SGHDT and CDR2 YYEEEE. The CDR3 has 15 residues. The junction had 7 bases not matched to a gene; V was cut back by 0 bases and J by 5 bases. The DNA of the CDR3 is TGTGCCAGCAGCTTGGATTTGGCGGGAGAGGAGACCCAGTACTTC. Amino acids: CASSLDLAGEETQYF.

The V gene is TRBV6-1, the J gene TRBJ1-2, with D perhaps matching TRBD1 (6 bases). V gave up 7 bases and J gave up 5 bases, with 20 bases separating them. The CDR3 length is 15 residues. The V gene's germline CDR1 is MNHNS and CDR2 SASEGT. CDR3 amino acids: CASTHLTGMWYGYTF. CDR3 coding DNA: TGTGCCAGCACTCACCTAACAGGGATGTGGTATGGCTACACCTTC.

V usage is TRBV5-1 and J usage is TRBJ2-2; tentatively, D is TRBD1 (6 bases). Germline CDR1 reads SGHRS; CDR2 reads YFSETQ. This CDR3 comprises 17 residues. The V gene lost 1 base and the J gene lost 4 bases, with 17 bases spanning the gap. This CDR3 reads CASSLWGLTGTTGELFF. The CDR3 DNA is TGCGCCAGCAGCTTGTGGGGGCTCACAGGGACCACCGGGGAGCTGTTTTTT.

The J gene is TRBJ2-3, the V gene TRBV5-1, with 13 bases that match TRBD2. Germline CDR1 reads SGHRS; CDR2 reads YFSETQ. The V and J ends lost 2 bases and 4 bases, in that order; junction bases with no gene match: 1. The CDR3 covers 15 residues. The CDR3 region is CASSLTSGGADTQYF. CDR3 nucleotide sequence: TGCGCCAGCAGCTTAACTAGCGGGGGGGCAGATACGCAGTATTTT. Full variable domain (remainder filled in from reference TRBV5-1 and TRBJ2-3): KAGVTQTPRYLIKTRGQQVTLSCSPISGHRSVSWYQQTPGQGLQFLFEYFSETQRNKGNFPGRFSGRQFSNSRSEMNVSTLELGDSALYLCASSLTSGGADTQYFGPGTRLTVL.

The V gene is TRBV9, the J gene TRBJ2-3; tentatively, D is TRBD1 (6 bases). V lost 0 bases and J 3 bases, leaving 11 bases between the germline ends. The CDR3 loop spans 15 amino acids. Germline V gene data show CDR1 as SGDLS and CDR2 as YYNGEE. CDR3 nucleotides: TGTGCCAGCAGCGTAGGTGGCAGGGGAACAGATACGCAGTATTTT. The encoded protein is CASSVGGRGTDTQYF.

The chain couples TRBV19 to TRBJ1-2; D may be TRBD1 (6 bases). Germline V CDR1 and CDR2: LNHDA, SQIVND (reference sequence). The length of the CDR3 is 15 residues. V was cut by 6 bases and J by 8 bases, with 22 bases left in between. The CDR3 nucleotides are TGTGCCAGTAGCCCCCCCGGACAGTCCCGAAGGGGCTACACCTTC. Protein: CASSPPGQSRRGYTF. The full variable domain, with the rest looked up from reference TRBV19 and TRBJ1-2, is DGGITQSPKYLFRKEGQNVTLSCEQNLNHDAMYWYRQDPGQGLRLIYYSQIVNDFQKGDIAEGYSVSREKKESFPLTVTSAQKNPTAFYLCASSPPGQSRRGYTFGSGTRLTVV.

The chain combines TRBV6-1 with TRBJ1-1; D gene unclear. The V end was cut by 6 bases, the J end by 3 bases, with 17 bases between. The germline V gene encodes CDR1 MNHNS and CDR2 SASEGT. The CDR3 is 15 residues long. The CDR3 coding sequence is TGTGCCAGCAGACGCGGAAACCTCGGGGACACTGAAGCTTTCTTT. It encodes CASRRGNLGDTEAFF.

This sequence joins TRBV7-3 and TRBJ1-2; tentatively, D is TRBD1 (6 bases). Trimming removed 5 bases from V and 0 bases from J, with 13 bases in between. This CDR3 comprises 15 residues. Germline CDR1 reads SGHTA; CDR2 reads FQGTGA. This chain's CDR3 is CASSPSGTTNYGYTF. The CDR3 DNA is TGTGCCAGCAGCCCCTCCGGGACAACTAACTATGGCTACACCTTC.

This clone has a single count. V is TRBV5-1 and J is TRBJ2-2; 14 bases are shared with TRBD2. V was clipped by 4 bases and J by 8 bases; unmatched bases: 7. Germline CDR1 reads SGHRS; CDR2 reads YFSETQ. This CDR3 is built from 16 residues. The CDR3 nucleotides are TGCGCCAGCAGCGAGGGACTAGCGGGGGATTTGGGGGAGCTGTTTTTT. It encodes CASSEGLAGDLGELFF.

This clone was seen ten or more times. The rearrangement links TRBV2 to TRBJ2-4, with D possibly matching TRBD2 (5 bases). The CDR3 contains 16 residues. CDR1 SNHLY and CDR2 FYNNEI come from the germline V gene. Between the trimmed V and J ends, which lost 0 bases and 1 base, there was a span of 10 bases. CDR3 region: CASSEASSGAKNIQYF. CDR3 in DNA: TGTGCCAGCAGTGAAGCATCGTCGGGGGCCAAAAACATTCAGTACTTC. Full variable domain (rest looked up from reference TRBV2 and TRBJ2-4): EPEVTQTPSHQVTQMGQEVILRCVPISNHLYFYWYRQILGQKVEFLVSFYNNEISEKSEIFDDQFSVERPDGSNFTLKIRSTKLEDSAMYFCASSEASSGAKNIQYFGAGTRLSVL.

This clone was seen a handful of times. The chain couples TRBV25-1 to TRBJ2-3; TRBD2 matches at 9 bases. With V trimmed by 5 bases and J by 7 bases, 10 bases remained unmatched. The CDR3 runs 15 residues. Germline CDR1 is MGHDK and CDR2 is SYGVNS. DNA for the CDR3: TGTGCCAGCAGTCCACTAGCGGGTATTGCATATACGCAGTATTTT. The encoded protein is CASSPLAGIAYTQYF.

The rearrangement links TRBV9 to TRBJ2-5, with 14 bases matching TRBD2. The ends lost 3 bases at V and 7 bases at J; junction bases unmatched: 8. In germline, CDR1 is SGDLS, CDR2 YYNGEE. The length of the CDR3 is 16 residues. For the CDR3, the DNA is TGTGCCAGCAGCGGGGGGACTAGCGGGAGCTTGGGGACCCAGTACTTC. Protein sequence: CASSGGTSGSLGTQYF.

The V and J genes are TRBV7-9 and TRBJ1-2, with TRBD1 matching over 8 bases. The germline gives CDR1 SEHNR, CDR2 FQNEAQ (reference sequence). There are 16 residues in the CDR3. Trimming took 2 bases from V and 8 from J; bases not matched to a gene: 13. CDR3 in amino acids: CASSLTRGGQANGYTF. In DNA, the CDR3 is TGTGCCAGCAGCTTAACCCGAGGGGGACAGGCAAACGGCTACACCTTC.

This sequence joins TRBV18 and TRBJ2-6, with D perhaps matching TRBD2 (5 bases). The ends were cut back, 5 bases at V and 0 bases at J, with 11 bases in the middle. CDR1 is KGHSH, CDR2 LQKENI, per germline. The CDR3 spans 16 residues. The DNA of the CDR3 is TGTGCCAGCTCAAGGGCGGGCCACTCTGGGGCCAACGTCCTGACTTTC. This codes for CASSRAGHSGANVLTF.

V gene TRBV18 combines with J gene TRBJ1-4; 7 bases are a match to TRBD1. Germline-derived CDR1 and CDR2 are KGHSH and LQKENI. J was trimmed by 5 bases and V by 3 bases; bases with no gene match: 6. The CDR3 sequence is 15 residues long. The CDR3 coding sequence is TGTGCCAGCTCACCGCCGGGACAGAGAAATGAAAAACTGTTTTTT. Residues: CASSPPGQRNEKLFF.

The V and J genes are TRBV6-1 and TRBJ1-1, with D unresolved. From germline, CDR1 is MNHNS and CDR2 SASEGT. The V and J ends lost 1 base and 8 bases respectively, with 11 bases between them. The CDR3 has 13 residues. In DNA, the CDR3 is TGTGCCAGCAGTGAAGTCGGCAGGAGGGAAGCTTTCTTT. It encodes CASSEVGRREAFF.

The genes are TRBV10-3 and TRBJ2-3; TRBD1 is a possible D gene (6 bases). This CDR3 has 15 residues. Deletions cut 4 bases from V and 3 bases from J, with 14 bases between. Germline CDR1 reads ENHRY; CDR2 reads SYGVKD. CDR3 in DNA: TGTGCCATCAGTGTTTGGGGGCATGGTACAGATACGCAGTATTTT. Translated, it gives CAISVWGHGTDTQYF.

The chain carries TRBV5-4 and TRBJ1-2; the match to TRBD1 covers 7 bases. The CDR3 is 14 amino acids. The V gene end was trimmed by 3 bases and the J gene end by 7 bases; junction bases not matched to a gene: 9. CDR1 and CDR2 from the germline V gene are SGHNT and YYREEE (reference sequence). For the CDR3, the DNA is TGTGCCAGCAGCTCCCTAACAGGGGCGAGTGGCTACACCTTC. This gives the protein CASSSLTGASGYTF. Using reference TRBV5-4 and TRBJ1-2 for the parts outside the CDR3, the full variable domain is ETGVTQSPTHLIKTRGQQVTLRCSSQSGHNTVSWYQQALGQGPQFIFQYYREEENGRGNFPPRFSGLQFPNYSSELNVNALELDDSALYLCASSSLTGASGYTFGSGTRLTVV.

The chain joins TRBV7-9 to TRBJ2-3; 8 bases are shared with TRBD2. Germline-derived CDR1 and CDR2 are SEHNR and FQNEAQ (reference sequence). This CDR3 comprises 15 residues. V dropped 6 bases and J dropped 4; count of bases not matched to a gene: 9. In DNA, the CDR3 is TGTGCCAGCAGTTGGGGACTAGTGAGCCCAGATACGCAGTATTTT. It translates to CASSWGLVSPDTQYF.

This sequence joins TRBV6-1 and TRBJ2-3; 8 bases line up with TRBD2. Germline V gene lookup returns CDR1 MNHNS and CDR2 SASEGT. The CDR3 has 15 residues. V was clipped by 8 bases and J by 4 bases; unmatched bases: 11. This CDR3 reads CASLPRGVPADTQYF. In nucleotides, the CDR3 is TGTGCCAGCCTCCCGCGGGGGGTGCCGGCAGATACGCAGTATTTT.

The gene calls are TRBV30 and TRBJ2-5, with a tentative D call TRBD1 (5 bases). The CDR3 has 15 amino acids. Germline CDR1 is GTSNPN and CDR2 is SVGIG (reference sequence). V was shortened by 0 bases and J by 1 base, with 12 bases between the two germline ends. This CDR3 reads CAWSVIRDSQETQYF. In DNA form, the CDR3 reads TGTGCCTGGAGTGTGATCCGAGACAGCCAAGAGACCCAGTACTTC.

This clone was observed once. The chain has TRBV18 and TRBJ2-7; 8 nucleotides align to TRBD1. V shed 5 bases and J 4 bases; nucleotides not matched to a gene: 7. Germline assignment: CDR1 KGHSH and CDR2 LQKENI. CDR3 length: 14 amino acids. In DNA form, the CDR3 reads TGTGCCAGCTCATCGGACAGGGTGGGATACGAGCAGTACTTC. The encoded protein is CASSSDRVGYEQYF.

In its sample, this clone was seen once. The chain employs TRBV27 and TRBJ1-6; 9 bases are a match to TRBD1. The CDR3 consists of 15 residues. Germline V gene data show CDR1 as MNHEY and CDR2 as SMNVEV (reference sequence). V trimming: 6 bases; J trimming: 6 bases; junction bases outside the gene matches: 6. CDR3 in DNA: TGTGCCAGCAGCGTAAGGACAGGGGTTAATTCACCCCTCCACTTT. Amino acid sequence: CASSVRTGVNSPLHF.